This TCR beta chain was retrieved from a study of control samples from healthy donors and cancer patients. The table came from immunoSEQ multiplex PCR; TCRdb's copy has only in-frame clones and leaves some out. The sample lists 55,000 to 65,000 clones, more than 75% occurring once. The receptor was derived from a woman aged 55-69 years with lung cancer. The source material was PBMCs.

The CDR3 nucleotides read TGTGCCAGCAGCCTGATCGGGGGGCAAGAGACCCAGTACTTC. This sequence encodes CASSLIGGQETQYF. The J gene is TRBJ2-5, the V gene TRBV11-2; 7 positions agree with TRBD2. The ends lost 5 bases at V and 2 bases at J; junction bases unmatched: 5. The CDR3 runs 14 residues. CDR1 and CDR2 from the germline V gene are SGHAT and FQNNGV.